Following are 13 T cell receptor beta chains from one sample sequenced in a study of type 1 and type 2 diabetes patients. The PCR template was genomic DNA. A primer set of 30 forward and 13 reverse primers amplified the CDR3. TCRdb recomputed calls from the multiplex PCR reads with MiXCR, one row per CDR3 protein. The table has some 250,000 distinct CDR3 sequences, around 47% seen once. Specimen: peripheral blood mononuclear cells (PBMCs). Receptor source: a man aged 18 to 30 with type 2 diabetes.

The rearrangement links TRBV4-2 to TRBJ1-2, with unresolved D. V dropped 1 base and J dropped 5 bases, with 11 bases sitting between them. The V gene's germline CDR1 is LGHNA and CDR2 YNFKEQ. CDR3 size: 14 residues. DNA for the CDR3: TGTGCCAGCAGCCAAGTAGTCTCGGTTTATGGCTACACCTTC. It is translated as CASSQVVSVYGYTF.

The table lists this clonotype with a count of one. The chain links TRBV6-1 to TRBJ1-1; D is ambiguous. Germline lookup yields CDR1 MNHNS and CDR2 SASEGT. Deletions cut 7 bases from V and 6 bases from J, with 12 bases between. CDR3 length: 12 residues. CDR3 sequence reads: CASTPLIAEAFF. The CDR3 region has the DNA TGTGCCAGCACTCCACTAATCGCTGAAGCTTTCTTT.

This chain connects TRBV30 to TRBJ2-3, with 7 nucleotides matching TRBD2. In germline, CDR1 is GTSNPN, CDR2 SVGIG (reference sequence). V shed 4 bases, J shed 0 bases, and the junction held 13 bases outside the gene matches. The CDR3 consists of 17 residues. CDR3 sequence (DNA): TGTGCCTGGACGTCGGGAGGTATCCTCTCTAGCACAGATACGCAGTATTTT. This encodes CAWTSGGILSSTDTQYF.

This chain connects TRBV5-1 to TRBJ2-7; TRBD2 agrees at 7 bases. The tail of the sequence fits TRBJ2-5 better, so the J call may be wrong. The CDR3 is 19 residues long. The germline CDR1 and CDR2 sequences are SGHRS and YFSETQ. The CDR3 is CASSSHLLTGREMSETQYF. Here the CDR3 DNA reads TGCGCCAGCAGCTCACACCTCCTAACGGGGAGGGAAATGTCAGAGACCCAGTACTTC.

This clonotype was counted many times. Here the CDR3 reads CASRRVTDAYEQYF. The CDR3 region has the DNA TGTGCCAGCAGACGTGTGACGGACGCCTACGAGCAGTACTTC. The V and J genes are TRBV2 and TRBJ2-7; unclear D gene. Trimming removed 6 bases at V and 2 bases at J, with 14 bases between. The length of the CDR3 is 14 residues. Germline CDR1 is SNHLY and CDR2 is FYNNEI.

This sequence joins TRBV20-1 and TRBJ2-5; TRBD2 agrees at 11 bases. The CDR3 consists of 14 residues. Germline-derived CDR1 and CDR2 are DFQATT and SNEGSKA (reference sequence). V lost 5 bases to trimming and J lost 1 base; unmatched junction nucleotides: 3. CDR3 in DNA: TGCAGTGCTTTAGCGGGGGGGCCCCAAGAGACCCAGTACTTC. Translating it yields CSALAGGPQETQYF.

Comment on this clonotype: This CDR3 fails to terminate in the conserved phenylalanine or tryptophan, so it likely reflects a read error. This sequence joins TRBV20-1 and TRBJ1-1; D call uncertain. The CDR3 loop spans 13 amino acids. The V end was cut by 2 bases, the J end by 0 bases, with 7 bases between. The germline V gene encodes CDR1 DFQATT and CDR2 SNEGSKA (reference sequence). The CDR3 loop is CSARPQMNTEAFL. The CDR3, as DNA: TGCAGTGCTAGACCCCAGATGAACACTGAAGCTTTCCTT.

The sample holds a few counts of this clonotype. The CDR3 bases are TGTGCCAGCAGTTGGGTCAAGAACACCGGGGAGCTGTTTTTT. This encodes CASSWVKNTGELFF. The chain couples TRBV27 to TRBJ2-2; D unclear. The germline V gene has CDR1 MNHEY and CDR2 SMNVEV (reference sequence). V was trimmed by 4 bases and J by 1 base, leaving 7 bases between them. CDR3 size: 14 residues.

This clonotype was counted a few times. CDR3 region: CASSLGYNTEAFF. The CDR3, as DNA: TGTGCCAGCAGCTTGGGTTATAACACTGAAGCTTTCTTT. The rearrangement joins TRBV11-2 to TRBJ1-1; D is ambiguous. The V gene lost 3 bases and the J gene lost 2 bases, with 7 bases spanning the gap. From germline, CDR1 is SGHAT and CDR2 FQNNGV. The CDR3 is 13 amino acids.

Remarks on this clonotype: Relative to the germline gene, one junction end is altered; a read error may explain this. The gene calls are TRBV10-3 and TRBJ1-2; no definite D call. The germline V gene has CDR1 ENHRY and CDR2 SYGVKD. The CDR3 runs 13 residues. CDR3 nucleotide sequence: TGTGCCAGCAGTGTCCGAAGGGAAGCAGGCTACACCTTC. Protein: CASSVRREAGYTF.

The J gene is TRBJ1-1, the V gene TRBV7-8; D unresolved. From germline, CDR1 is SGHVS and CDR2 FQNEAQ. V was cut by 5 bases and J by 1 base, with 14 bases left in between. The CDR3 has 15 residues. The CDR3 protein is CASSAGPLWNTEAFF. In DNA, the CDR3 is TGTGCCAGCAGCGCTGGGCCTCTATGGAACACTGAAGCTTTCTTT. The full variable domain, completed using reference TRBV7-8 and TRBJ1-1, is GAGVSQSPRYKVAKRGQDVALRCDPISGHVSLFWYQQALGQGPEFLTYFQNEAQLDKSGLPSDRFFAERPEGSVSTLKIQRTQQEDSAVYLCASSAGPLWNTEAFFGQGTRLTVV.

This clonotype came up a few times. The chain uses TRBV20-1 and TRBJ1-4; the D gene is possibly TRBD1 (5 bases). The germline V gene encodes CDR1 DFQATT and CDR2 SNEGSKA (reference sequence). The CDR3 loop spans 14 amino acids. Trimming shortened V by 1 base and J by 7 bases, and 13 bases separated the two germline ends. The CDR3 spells CSARVGGIGEKLFF. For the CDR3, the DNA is TGCAGTGCTAGAGTTGGGGGGATAGGTGAAAAACTGTTTTTT.

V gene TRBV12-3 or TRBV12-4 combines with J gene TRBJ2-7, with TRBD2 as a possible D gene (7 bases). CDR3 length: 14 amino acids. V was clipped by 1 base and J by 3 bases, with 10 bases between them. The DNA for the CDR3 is TGTGCCAGCAGTTTAGGGGAGGGGGGCTACGAGCAGTACTTC. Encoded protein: CASSLGEGGYEQYF.